This T cell receptor beta chain stems from a study of regulatory T cells in long-lasting Graves disease. As for time point: newly diagnosed GD, antithyroid drugs for less than 3 months. After RNA was extracted from PBMCs, the TCR library was made from it. The CDR3 loop spans 15 amino acids. Trimming took off 3 bases at V and 4 bases at J, with 13 bases between the two ends. The germline CDR1 and CDR2 sequences are KGHDR and SFDVKD. Library construction for TCR beta used iRepertoire HTBI primers and Arm-PCR of CDR3 regions. Each CDR3 protein is one row after TCRdb ran MiXCR on the multiplex PCR reads. The sample yields under 700,000 distinct CDR3 sequences, about 16% seen once. This clonotype was seen ten or more times. This sample also belongs to another study, concerning T cells in Graves' hyperthyroidism and ophthalmopathy.

The source material was peripheral blood mononuclear cells (PBMCs), sampled at new diagnosis, from a patient treated with antithyroid drugs. This receptor was obtained from a woman between 40 and 65 years old with Graves disease. V and J are TRBV24-1 and TRBJ2-3; the D gene is possibly TRBD1 (5 bases). CDR3 protein: CATSDPTDSSDTQYF. The CDR3 DNA sequence: TGTGCCACCAGTGATCCGACCGACAGTTCAGATACGCAGTATTTT.